This entry describes one T cell receptor (beta chain). The sample belongs to a study of blood T cell repertoires in COVID-19. Study-level information: The United States, Italy and Spain provided the acute and convalescent COVID-19 samples. Sample material is recorded as cDNA or gDNA derived from T cells, B-cell-depleted T cells, or PBMCs.

Per the original methods: Scientists estimated how many nucleated cells there were by amplifying reference gene primers. Only in-frame clones appear in the TCRdb table, and some are missing; sequencing was by immunoSEQ multiplex PCR. V, J and clone size reflect that table, while D and trimming were determined from the DNA. Among some 280,000 clones listed, roughly 89% were seen once. Trimming at V came to 3 bases and at J to 6 bases, leaving 2 bases not matched to a gene. Germline CDR1 is SGHTA and CDR2 is FQGNSA. This CDR3 is built from 15 residues. This receptor was identified in a middle-aged woman who had recovered from COVID-19. This chain uses TRBV7-2 with TRBJ2-1, with 13 nucleotides matching TRBD2. The specimen was peripheral blood. CDR3 in amino acids: CASSFRLAGGNEQFF. DNA of the CDR3: TGTGCCAGCAGCTTCCGACTAGCGGGAGGCAATGAGCAGTTCTTC.